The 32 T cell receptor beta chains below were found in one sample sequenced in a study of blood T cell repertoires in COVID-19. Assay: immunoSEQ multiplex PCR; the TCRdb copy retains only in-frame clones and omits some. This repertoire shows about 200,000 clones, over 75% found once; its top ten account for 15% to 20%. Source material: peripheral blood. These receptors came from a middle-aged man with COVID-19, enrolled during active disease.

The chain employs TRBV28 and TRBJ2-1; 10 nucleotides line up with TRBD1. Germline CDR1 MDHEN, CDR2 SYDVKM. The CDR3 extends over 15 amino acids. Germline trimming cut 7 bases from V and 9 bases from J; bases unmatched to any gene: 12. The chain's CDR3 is CASTASGTGATEQFF. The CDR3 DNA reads TGTGCCAGCACCGCATCTGGGACAGGGGCAACTGAGCAGTTCTTC.

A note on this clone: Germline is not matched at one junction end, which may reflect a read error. CDR3 protein: CASSEDRGAQYF. The CDR3 DNA is TGTGCCAGCAGCGAAGACAGGGGGGCGCAGTACTTC. The chain recombines TRBV2 with TRBJ2-7; TRBD1 agrees at 9 bases. Germline values: CDR1 SNHLY, CDR2 FYNNEI. This CDR3 has 12 residues.

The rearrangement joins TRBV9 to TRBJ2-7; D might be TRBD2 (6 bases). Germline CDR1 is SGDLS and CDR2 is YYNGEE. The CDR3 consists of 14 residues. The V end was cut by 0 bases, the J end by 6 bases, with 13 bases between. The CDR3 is CASSVGLGLGEQYF. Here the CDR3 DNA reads TGTGCCAGCAGCGTAGGGTTGGGACTCGGCGAGCAGTACTTC.

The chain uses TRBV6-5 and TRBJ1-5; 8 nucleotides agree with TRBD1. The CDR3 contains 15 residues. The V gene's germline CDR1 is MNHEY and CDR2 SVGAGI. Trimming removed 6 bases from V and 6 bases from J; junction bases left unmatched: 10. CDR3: CASRLGQGRGQPQHF. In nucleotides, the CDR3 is TGTGCCAGCAGATTAGGACAGGGAAGGGGTCAGCCCCAGCATTTT.

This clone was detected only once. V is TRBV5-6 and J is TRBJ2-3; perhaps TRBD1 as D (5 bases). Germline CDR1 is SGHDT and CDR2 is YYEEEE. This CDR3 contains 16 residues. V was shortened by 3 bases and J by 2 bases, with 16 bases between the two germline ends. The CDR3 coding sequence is TGTGCCAGCAGCTGGGGCGGCAACCGGTTCACAGATACGCAGTATTTT. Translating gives CASSWGGNRFTDTQYF.

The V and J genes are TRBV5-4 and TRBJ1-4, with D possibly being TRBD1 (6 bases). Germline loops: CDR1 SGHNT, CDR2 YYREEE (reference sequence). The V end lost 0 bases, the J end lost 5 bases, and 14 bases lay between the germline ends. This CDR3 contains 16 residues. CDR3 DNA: TGTGCCAGCAGCTTGGGCCGACAGGTTAAGAATGAAAAACTGTTTTTT. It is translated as CASSLGRQVKNEKLFF.

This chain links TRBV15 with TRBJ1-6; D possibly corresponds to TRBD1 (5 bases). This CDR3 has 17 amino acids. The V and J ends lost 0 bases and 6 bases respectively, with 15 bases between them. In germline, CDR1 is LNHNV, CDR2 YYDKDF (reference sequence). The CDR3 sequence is CATSRDQAGGSNSPLHF. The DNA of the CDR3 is TGTGCCACCAGCAGAGATCAAGCGGGGGGATCTAATTCACCCCTCCACTTT.

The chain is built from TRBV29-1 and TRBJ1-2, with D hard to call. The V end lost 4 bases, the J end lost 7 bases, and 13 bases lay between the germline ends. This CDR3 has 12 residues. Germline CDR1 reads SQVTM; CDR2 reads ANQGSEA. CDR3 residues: CSVVFPFSGYTF. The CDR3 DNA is TGCAGCGTTGTCTTTCCGTTTTCTGGCTACACCTTC. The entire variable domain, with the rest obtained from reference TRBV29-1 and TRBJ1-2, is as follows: SAVISQKPSRDICQRGTSLTIQCQVDSQVTMMFWYRQQPGQSLTLIATANQGSEATYESGFVIDKFPISRPNLTFSTLTVSNMSPEDSSIYLCSVVFPFSGYTFGSGTRLTVV.

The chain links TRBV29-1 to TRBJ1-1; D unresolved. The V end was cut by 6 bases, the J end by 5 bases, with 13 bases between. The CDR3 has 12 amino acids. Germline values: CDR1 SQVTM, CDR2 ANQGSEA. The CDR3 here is CSVAFAGTEAFF. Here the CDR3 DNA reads TGCAGCGTCGCCTTTGCGGGGACTGAAGCTTTCTTT.

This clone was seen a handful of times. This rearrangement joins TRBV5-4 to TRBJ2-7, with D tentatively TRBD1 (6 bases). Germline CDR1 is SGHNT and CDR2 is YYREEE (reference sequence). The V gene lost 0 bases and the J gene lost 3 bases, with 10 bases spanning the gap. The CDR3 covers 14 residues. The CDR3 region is CASSLGTGIYEQYF. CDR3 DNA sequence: TGTGCCAGCAGCTTGGGCACAGGGATCTACGAGCAGTACTTC.

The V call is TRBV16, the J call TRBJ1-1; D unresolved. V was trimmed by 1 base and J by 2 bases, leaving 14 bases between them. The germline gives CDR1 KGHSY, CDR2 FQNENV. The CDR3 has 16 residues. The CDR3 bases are TGTGCCAGCAGCCAATTCAGAGACACAATCAACACTGAAGCTTTCTTT. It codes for CASSQFRDTINTEAFF.

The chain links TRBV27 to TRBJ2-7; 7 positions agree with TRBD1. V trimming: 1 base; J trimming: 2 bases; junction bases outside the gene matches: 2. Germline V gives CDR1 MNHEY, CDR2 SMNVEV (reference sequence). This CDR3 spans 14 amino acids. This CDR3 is CASSLWDRTYEQYF. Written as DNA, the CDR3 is TGTGCCAGCAGTTTATGGGACAGAACCTACGAGCAGTACTTC.

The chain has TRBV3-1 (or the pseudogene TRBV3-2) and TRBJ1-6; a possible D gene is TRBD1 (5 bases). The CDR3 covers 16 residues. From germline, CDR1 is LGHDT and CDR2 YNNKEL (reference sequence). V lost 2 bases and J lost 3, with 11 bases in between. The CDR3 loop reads CASSQTTVRYNSPLHF. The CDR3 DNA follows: TGTGCCAGCAGCCAAACGACAGTCCGCTATAATTCACCCCTCCACTTT.

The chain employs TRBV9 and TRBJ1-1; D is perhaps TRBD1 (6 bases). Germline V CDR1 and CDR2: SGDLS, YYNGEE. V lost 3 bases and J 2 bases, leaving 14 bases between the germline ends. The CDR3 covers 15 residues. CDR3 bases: TGTGCCAGCAGCGCGACAGGTAGACACAACACTGAAGCTTTCTTT. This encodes CASSATGRHNTEAFF.

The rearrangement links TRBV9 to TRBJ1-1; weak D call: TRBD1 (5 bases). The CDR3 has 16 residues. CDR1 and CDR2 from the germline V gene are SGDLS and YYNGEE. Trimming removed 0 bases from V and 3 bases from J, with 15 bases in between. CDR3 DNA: TGTGCCAGCAGCGTAGGTGGTGACTTAGGGGACACTGAAGCTTTCTTT. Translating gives CASSVGGDLGDTEAFF.

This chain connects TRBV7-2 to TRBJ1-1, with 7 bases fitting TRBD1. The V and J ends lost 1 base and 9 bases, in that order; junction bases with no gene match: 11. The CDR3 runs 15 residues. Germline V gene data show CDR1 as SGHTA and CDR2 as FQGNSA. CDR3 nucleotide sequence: TGTGCCAGCAGCTTAGGCGACAGGGAGGTCCCCCAAGCTTTCTTT. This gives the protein CASSLGDREVPQAFF.

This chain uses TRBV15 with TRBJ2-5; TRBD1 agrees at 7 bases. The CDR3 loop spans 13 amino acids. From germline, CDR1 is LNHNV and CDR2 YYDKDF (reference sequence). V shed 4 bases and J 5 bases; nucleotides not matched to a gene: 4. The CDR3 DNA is TGTGCCACCAGCAAACAGGGGTGGGAGACCCAGTACTTC. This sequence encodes CATSKQGWETQYF.

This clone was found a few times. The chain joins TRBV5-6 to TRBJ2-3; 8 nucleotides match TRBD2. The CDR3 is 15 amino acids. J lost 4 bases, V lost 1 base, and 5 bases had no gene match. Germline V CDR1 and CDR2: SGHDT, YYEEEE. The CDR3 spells CASSLLLAGPDTQYF. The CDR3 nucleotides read TGTGCCAGCAGCTTGTTGTTAGCGGGGCCAGATACGCAGTATTTT.

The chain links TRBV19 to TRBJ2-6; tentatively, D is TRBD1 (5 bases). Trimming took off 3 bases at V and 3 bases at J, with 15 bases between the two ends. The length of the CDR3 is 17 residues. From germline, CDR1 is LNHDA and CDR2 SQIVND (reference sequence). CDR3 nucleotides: TGTGCCAGTAGTATGGTTCGGCAGGGTAGTGGGGCCAACGTCCTGACTTTC. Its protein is CASSMVRQGSGANVLTF. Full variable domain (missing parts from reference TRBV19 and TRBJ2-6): DGGITQSPKYLFRKEGQNVTLSCEQNLNHDAMYWYRQDPGQGLRLIYYSQIVNDFQKGDIAEGYSVSREKKESFPLTVTSAQKNPTAFYLCASSMVRQGSGANVLTFGAGSRLTVL.

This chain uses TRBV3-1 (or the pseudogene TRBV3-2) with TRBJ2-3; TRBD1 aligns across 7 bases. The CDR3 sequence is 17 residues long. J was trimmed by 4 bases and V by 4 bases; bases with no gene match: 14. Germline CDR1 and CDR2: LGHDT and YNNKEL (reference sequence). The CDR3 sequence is CASSPRTDRWSADTQYF. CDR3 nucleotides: TGTGCCAGCAGCCCTCGAACGGACAGGTGGTCGGCAGATACGCAGTATTTT.

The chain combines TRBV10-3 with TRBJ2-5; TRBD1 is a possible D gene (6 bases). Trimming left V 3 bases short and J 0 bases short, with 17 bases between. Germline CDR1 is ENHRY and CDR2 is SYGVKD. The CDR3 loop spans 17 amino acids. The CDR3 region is CAISEFPGTKYQETQYF. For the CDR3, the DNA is TGTGCCATCAGTGAATTTCCCGGGACAAAGTACCAAGAGACCCAGTACTTC.

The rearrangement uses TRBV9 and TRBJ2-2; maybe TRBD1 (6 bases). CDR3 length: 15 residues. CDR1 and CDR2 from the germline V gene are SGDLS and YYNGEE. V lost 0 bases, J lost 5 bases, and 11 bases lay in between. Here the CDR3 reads CASSVVAGVTGELFF. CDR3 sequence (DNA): TGTGCCAGCAGCGTAGTGGCAGGGGTGACCGGGGAGCTGTTTTTT.

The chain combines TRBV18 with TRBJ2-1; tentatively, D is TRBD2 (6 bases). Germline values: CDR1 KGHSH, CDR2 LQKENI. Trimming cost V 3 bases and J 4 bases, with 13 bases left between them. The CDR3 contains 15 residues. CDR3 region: CASSPLAGGYNEQFF. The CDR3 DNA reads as TGTGCCAGCTCACCCCTTGCTGGGGGGTACAATGAGCAGTTCTTC.

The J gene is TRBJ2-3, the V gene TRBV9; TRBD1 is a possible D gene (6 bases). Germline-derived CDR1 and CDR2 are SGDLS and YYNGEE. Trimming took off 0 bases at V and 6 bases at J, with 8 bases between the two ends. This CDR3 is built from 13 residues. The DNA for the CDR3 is TGTGCCAGCAGCGTAGATCAGGGGGATACGCAGTATTTT. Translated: CASSVDQGDTQYF.

The CDR3 nucleotides are TGTGCCATCAGAATTGGACAGAACACCGGGGAGCTGTTTTTT. It yields the protein CAIRIGQNTGELFF. The chain has TRBV10-3 and TRBJ2-2, with D possibly being TRBD1 (5 bases). CDR3 size: 14 residues. Per germline, CDR1 ENHRY and CDR2 SYGVKD. V lost 6 bases and J 1 base, leaving 9 bases between the germline ends.

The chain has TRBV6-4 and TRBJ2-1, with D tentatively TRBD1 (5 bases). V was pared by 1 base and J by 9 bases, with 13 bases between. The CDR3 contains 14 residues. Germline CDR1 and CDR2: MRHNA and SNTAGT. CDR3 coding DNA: TGTGCCAGCAGTGACTTAGGACATTCTGTTGAGCAGTTCTTC. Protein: CASSDLGHSVEQFF.

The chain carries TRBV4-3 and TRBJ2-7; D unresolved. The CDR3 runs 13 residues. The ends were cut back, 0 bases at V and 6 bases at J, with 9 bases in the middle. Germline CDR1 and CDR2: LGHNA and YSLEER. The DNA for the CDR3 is TGCGCCAGCAGCCAAGATCCCCAGTCCGAGCAGTACTTC. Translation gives CASSQDPQSEQYF.

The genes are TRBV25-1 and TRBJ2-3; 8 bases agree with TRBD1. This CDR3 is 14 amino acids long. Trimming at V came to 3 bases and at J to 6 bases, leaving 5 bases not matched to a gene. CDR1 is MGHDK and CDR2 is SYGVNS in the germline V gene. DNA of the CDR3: TGTGCCAGCAGTGATCAGGGGGCCGATGATACGCAGTATTTT. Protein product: CASSDQGADDTQYF.

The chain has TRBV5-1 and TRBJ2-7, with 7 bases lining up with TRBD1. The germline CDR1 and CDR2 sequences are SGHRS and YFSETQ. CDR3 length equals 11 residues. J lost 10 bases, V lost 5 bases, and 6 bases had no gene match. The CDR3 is CASSQGGQQYF. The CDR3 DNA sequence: TGCGCCAGCAGTCAAGGGGGCCAACAGTACTTC.

The CDR3 here is CASSSLQGYNQPQHF. For the CDR3, the DNA is TGTGCCAGCAGTTCGTTACAGGGTTACAATCAGCCCCAGCATTTT. The chain couples TRBV27 to TRBJ1-5, with a weak D call TRBD1 (6 bases). Between the trimmed V and J ends, which lost 4 bases and 3 bases, there was a span of 13 bases. Germline CDR1 reads MNHEY; CDR2 reads SMNVEV (reference sequence). CDR3 size: 15 residues.

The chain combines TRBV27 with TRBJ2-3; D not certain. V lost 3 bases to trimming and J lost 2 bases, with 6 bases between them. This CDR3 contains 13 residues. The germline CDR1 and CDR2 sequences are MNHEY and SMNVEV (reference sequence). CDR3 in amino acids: CASSFGHTDTQYF. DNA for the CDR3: TGTGCCAGCAGTTTCGGTCACACAGATACGCAGTATTTT.

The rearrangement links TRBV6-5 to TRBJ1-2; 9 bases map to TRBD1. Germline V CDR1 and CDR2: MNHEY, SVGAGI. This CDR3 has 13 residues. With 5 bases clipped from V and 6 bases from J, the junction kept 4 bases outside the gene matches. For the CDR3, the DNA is TGTGCCAGCAGTCTACAGGGGGCGCATGGCTACACCTTC. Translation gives CASSLQGAHGYTF.